This entry describes one T cell receptor beta chain. Its target is unknown. These data come from a study of blood T cells in healthy people across ages. Points from the study as a whole: It was held that the diversity estimates obtained from one million T cells were underestimates. Reliance upon unsorted PBMCs precluded definitive naive versus antigen-experienced comparison.

PCR was performed a second time for about 7 to 12 cycles using a sample-barcoded 5' primer and a J-beta primer mix. In TCRdb, the 5' RACE reads were re-called with MiXCR into one record per CDR3 protein. The sample lists some 900,000 distinct CDR3 sequences, approximately 49% occurring once. This CDR3 comprises 16 residues. With V trimmed by 4 bases and J by 4 bases, 10 bases remained unmatched. Germline CDR1 reads LGHDT; CDR2 reads YNNKEL (reference sequence). Input material: blood. V and J are TRBV3-1 and TRBJ2-3; 8 bases fit TRBD2. The clonotype originates from a man younger than 40 in good health. The CDR3 bases are TGTGCCAGCAGCCTCGAGAGCGGGAGAGTCGCAGATACGCAGTATTTT. Its protein product is CASSLESGRVADTQYF.